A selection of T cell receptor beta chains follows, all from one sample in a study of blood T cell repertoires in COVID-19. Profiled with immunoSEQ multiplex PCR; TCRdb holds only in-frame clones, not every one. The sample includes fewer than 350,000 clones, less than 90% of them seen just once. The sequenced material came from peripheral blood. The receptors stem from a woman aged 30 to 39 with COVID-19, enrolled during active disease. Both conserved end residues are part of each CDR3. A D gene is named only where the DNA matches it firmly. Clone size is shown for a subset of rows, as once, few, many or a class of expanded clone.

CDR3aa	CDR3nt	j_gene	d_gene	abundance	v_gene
CASGLSPRTRRGGYTF	TGTGCTAGTGGTTTGTCCCCTCGTACCCGACGGGGAGGCTACACCTTC	TRBJ1-2	-	-	TRBV12-5
CASSLGLQGHEQYF	TGTGCCAGCAGCTTAGGCTTACAGGGACACGAGCAGTACTTC	TRBJ2-7	-	-	TRBV7-9
CASSFISGTGGEKLFF	TGCGCCAGCAGCTTCATATCCGGGACAGGGGGAGAAAAACTGTTTTTT	TRBJ1-4	TRBD1	-	TRBV5-1
CASSKGEGDEQYF	TGTGCCAGCAGCAAGGGCGAGGGGGACGAGCAGTACTTC	TRBJ2-7	-	-	TRBV21-1
CASSQAGGKTQYF	TGTGCCAGCAGCCAAGCGGGGGGAAAGACCCAGTACTTC	TRBJ2-5	TRBD2	-	TRBV4-2
CASSSTLGGETQYF	TGTGCCAGCAGCTCCACACTAGGCGGGGAGACCCAGTACTTC	TRBJ2-5	-	-	TRBV5-4
CASREPGTGGDGYTF	TGTGCCAGCAGAGAACCGGGGACAGGGGGCGACGGCTACACCTTC	TRBJ1-2	TRBD1	-	TRBV2
CASSPRTGVLWTF	TGTGCCAGCAGTCCCAGGACAGGGGTTTTGTGGACCTTC	TRBJ1-2	TRBD1	-	TRBV6-5
CASSQGGQGSNEQFF	TGTGCCAGCAGCCAAGGGGGACAGGGCAGTAATGAGCAGTTCTTC	TRBJ2-1	TRBD1	-	TRBV3-1/TRBV3-2
CASSFRPGTGETEAFF	TGTGCCAGCAGCTTCCGTCCCGGGACAGGGGAAACTGAAGCTTTCTTT	TRBJ1-1	TRBD1	-	TRBV5-5
CASSRDRVRWEAFF	TGTGCCAGCAGCCGGGACAGGGTTCGATGGGAAGCTTTCTTT	TRBJ1-1	TRBD1	-	TRBV11-2
CASSGGYGQPQHF	TGTGCCAGCAGCGGGGGGTACGGGCAGCCCCAGCATTTT	TRBJ1-5	-	-	TRBV5-4
CASSQGTRSGNTIYF	TGTGCCAGCAGCCAAGGGACTAGATCTGGAAACACCATATATTTT	TRBJ1-3	-	many	TRBV3-1/TRBV3-2
CASSSPPRRAHYGYTF	TGTGCCAGCAGCTCGCCACCGAGGAGGGCGCACTATGGCTACACCTTC	TRBJ1-2	-	-	TRBV5-4
CASSYLLGELFF	TGTGCCAGCAGCTATTTACTCGGGGAGCTGTTTTTT	TRBJ2-2	-	-	TRBV27
CASSLAGATGGKGEQYF	TGCGCCAGCAGCTTGGCCGGGGCGACAGGGGGCAAAGGTGAGCAGTACTTC	TRBJ2-7	TRBD1	-	TRBV5-1
CASSPLSGWSYTF	TGCGCCAGCAGCCCGTTATCAGGGTGGAGCTACACCTTC	TRBJ1-2	-	-	TRBV5-1
CASSSSGGDTQYF	TGTGCCAGCAGTAGCAGCGGGGGAGATACGCAGTATTTT	TRBJ2-3	TRBD2	-	TRBV28
CASRAGGLTHHSYEQYF	TGCGCCAGCAGGGCAGGGGGCTTAACCCACCACTCCTACGAGCAGTACTTC	TRBJ2-7	TRBD1	-	TRBV5-1
CASSLTAGASYNEQFF	TGCGCCAGCAGCTTGACCGCGGGGGCGTCCTACAATGAGCAGTTCTTC	TRBJ2-1	-	-	TRBV5-1
CASSSDREFQPQHF	TGTGCCAGCAGCTCGGACAGGGAATTCCAGCCCCAGCATTTT	TRBJ1-5	TRBD1	-	TRBV7-9
CATLPGGAVTEAFF	TGTGCCACTCTTCCGGGGGGGGCGGTCACTGAAGCTTTCTTT	TRBJ1-1	-	-	TRBV6-5
CASGLVSYSGTGPETQYF	TGTGCTAGTGGTTTGGTTTCCTACTCCGGGACAGGGCCAGAGACCCAGTACTTC	TRBJ2-5	TRBD1	-	TRBV12-5
CASSLSTDTQYF	TGTGCCAGCAGTCTTAGCACAGATACGCAGTATTTT	TRBJ2-3	-	-	TRBV2
CSASSWDRGLDEQYF	TGCAGTGCTAGTTCTTGGGACAGGGGGCTCGACGAGCAGTACTTC	TRBJ2-7	TRBD1	-	TRBV20-1
CASSYPWTVPNTEAFF	TGTGCCAGCAGTTACCCATGGACAGTGCCGAACACTGAAGCTTTCTTT	TRBJ1-1	-	-	TRBV6-6
CASSLAQRGTSETQYF	TGTGCCAGCAGCTTAGCCCAGCGGGGGACGTCGGAGACCCAGTACTTC	TRBJ2-5	TRBD2	-	TRBV11-2
CASSLGQGSLNTEAFF	TGTGCCAGCAGTCTAGGACAGGGGTCGCTTAACACTGAAGCTTTCTTT	TRBJ1-1	TRBD1	-	TRBV5-5
CAWRGAGTGGREQYF	TGTGCCTGGAGGGGGGCCGGGACAGGGGGTCGTGAGCAGTACTTC	TRBJ2-7	TRBD1	-	TRBV30